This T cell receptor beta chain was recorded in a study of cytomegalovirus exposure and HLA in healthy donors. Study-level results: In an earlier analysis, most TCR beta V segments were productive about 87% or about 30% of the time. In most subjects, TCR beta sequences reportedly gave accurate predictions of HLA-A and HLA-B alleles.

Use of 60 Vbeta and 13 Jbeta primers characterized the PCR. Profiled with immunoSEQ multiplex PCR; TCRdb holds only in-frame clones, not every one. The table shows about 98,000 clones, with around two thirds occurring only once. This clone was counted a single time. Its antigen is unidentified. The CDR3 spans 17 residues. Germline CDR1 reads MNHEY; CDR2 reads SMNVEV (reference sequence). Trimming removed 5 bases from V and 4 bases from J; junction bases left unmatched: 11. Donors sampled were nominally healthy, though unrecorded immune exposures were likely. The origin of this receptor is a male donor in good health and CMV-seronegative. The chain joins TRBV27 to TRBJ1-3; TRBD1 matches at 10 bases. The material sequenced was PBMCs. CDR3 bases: TGTGCCAGCAGTCCCACTTGGACAGGGGGGGCCGGAAACACCATATATTTT. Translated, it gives CASSPTWTGGAGNTIYF.